This TCR beta chain was retrieved from a study of blood T cell repertoires in COVID-19 (TCRdb year 2020). With respect to the entire study: Samples covering the acute and convalescent phases of COVID-19 were provided by collaborators in the United States, Italy and Spain. A freely available public database, intended as a resource for researchers studying the immune response to SARS-CoV-2, is where the repertoires were released. Samples were obtained from the ongoing ImmuneRACE study (first 160 participants) and from about 1,300 subjects provided by 6 global collaborators. Deeply sampled blood TCRbeta repertoires from subjects exposed to, actively infected with, or recovered from COVID-19 were included in the dataset. Where available, HLA class I and class II types were taken from metadata supplied by the sample provider and were not determined by assay-based typing. The prospective study material was composed of cDNA or gDNA derived from T cells, B-cell-depleted T cells, or PBMCs. A de-identified subject ID, COVID-19 status, age in years and sex were almost always included in the sample metadata.

As for this clone: No antigen is known for it. No base-level quality is on record; no much larger clone is a single base apart.

TCRbeta CDR3 regions were amplified from genomic DNA by means of the immunoSEQ Assay, a bias-controlled multiplex PCR. The authors' pipeline ran thus. The number of nucleated cells in each sample was estimated by amplification of reference gene primers within the assay. Sequence reads were collapsed and filtered to measure the absolute abundance of every unique TCRbeta CDR3 rearrangement. For each sample, productive Simpson clonality was calculated as the square root of Simpson's diversity index over productive rearrangements. TCRdb limited this immuneACCESS table to in-frame rearrangements with V and J called. A share of clones is missing; checked studies link under half to unresolved V genes, and the rest is unexplained. The V and J calls and the clone size are those of that table, but D and trimming were determined from the DNA. The sample table lists over 200,000 clones, over 75% of them with a count of one. The ten most abundant clones make up around 4.8% of the sample.

The collaborating institutions used their own protocols to collect whole blood in K2EDTA tubes. For TCRbeta analysis, collaborators shipped samples in one of three forms: frozen whole blood, isolated PBMCs, or DNA extracted from either of those sample types. The germline V gene supplies CDR1 MNHEY and CDR2 SVGAGI. The CDR3 has 10 amino acids, counting the end cysteine and phenylalanine. Of all the DNA, just the CDR3 is kept, 30 bases in frame from base 1. V was cut back by 4 bases and J by 8 bases, leaving a gap of 5 bases between them. On the study overall, not on this receptor specifically: The amount of clinical and demographic metadata varied by source and participant and was provided uncurated.

The receptor was isolated from a woman in her forties with acute or convalescent COVID-19. Sequencing was done on a sample of peripheral blood. The chain is assembled from TRBV6-5 and TRBJ1-2, with no confident D gene call. CDR3 region: CASSSRGYTF. In nucleotide form, the sequence is TGTGCCAGCAGTTCCCGGGGCTACACCTTC.